A selection of T cell receptor beta chains follows, all from one sample in a study of memory CD4+ T cells and cytomegalovirus serostatus. Here immunoSEQ multiplex PCR was the method, and the copy in TCRdb shows in-frame clones only, minus some. This table holds 40,000 to 50,000 clones, just under 80% found once. The sequencing sample was made of memory CD4+ T cells from blood. The origin of the receptors is an adult in good health and CMV-seronegative. The CDR3 runs from the conserved cysteine through the conserved F or W. A D gene is named only where the DNA matches it firmly. Part of the rows lack a size; the others show once, few, many or a class for expanded clones.

j_call d_call cdr3_length v_call clone_size cdr3_nt cdr3_aa
TRBJ1-2 NA 14 TRBV28 NA TGTGCCAGCAGCCTGGACCCACGACGCTATGGCTACACCTTC CASSLDPRRYGYTF
TRBJ1-2 NA 13 TRBV18 NA TGTGCCAGCTCCATCGGGGGGGGATACGGCTACACCTTC CASSIGGGYGYTF
TRBJ1-2 NA 16 TRBV19 NA TGTGCCAGTAGAACCTCTTGGGGAGGAGGGAACTATGGCTACACCTTC CASRTSWGGGNYGYTF
TRBJ1-5 NA 14 TRBV4-1 once TGCGCCAGCAGCCAGGCAGACAGGAATCAGCCCCAGCATTTT CASSQADRNQPQHF
TRBJ1-2 TRBD1 15 TRBV6-5 NA TGTGCCAGCAGTTATCGGACAGGGGGGAACTATGGCTACACCTTC CASSYRTGGNYGYTF
TRBJ2-2 NA 16 TRBV7-2 NA TGTGCCAGCAGCCCCGCCGGAGGAGGGGGCTTCGGGGAGCTGTTTTTT CASSPAGGGGFGELFF
TRBJ2-1 NA 13 TRBV9 NA TGTGCCAGCAGCGTGACGCGACTAGATGAGCAGTTCTTC CASSVTRLDEQFF
TRBJ2-1 TRBD1 16 TRBV11-2 NA TGTGCCAGCAGCTTAGCTTGGGACAGGGGAATCAATGAGCAGTTCTTC CASSLAWDRGINEQFF
TRBJ1-5 NA 14 TRBV30 NA TGTGCCTGGAGTGTGGGGAGTCCAGGTCAGCCCCAGCATTTT CAWSVGSPGQPQHF
TRBJ2-5 NA 13 TRBV5-1 NA TGCGCCAGCAGCTTGGAAGTCGAGGGGACCCAGTACTTC CASSLEVEGTQYF
TRBJ1-1 NA 14 TRBV4-3 once TGCGCCAGCAGCCGCCAGGTGAGGAACACTGAAGCTTTCTTT CASSRQVRNTEAFF
TRBJ1-2 NA 13 TRBV9 NA TGTGCCAGCAGCGCGACTACAGGCTATGGCTACACCTTC CASSATTGYGYTF
TRBJ2-7 TRBD2 15 TRBV5-1 NA TGCGCCAGCAGCTGGACTAGCGGGGCTGACTACGAGCAGTACTTC CASSWTSGADYEQYF
TRBJ2-7 NA 14 TRBV6-5 few TGTGCCAGCAGCCGTACGAACCGGGGCTACGAGCAGTACTTC CASSRTNRGYEQYF
TRBJ2-7 NA 13 TRBV19 once TGTGCCAGTATCTCCACTGAGTCCTACGAGCAGTACTTC CASISTESYEQYF
TRBJ2-4 NA 16 TRBV7-9 NA TGTGCCAGCACCCACGTGGGCCAAACAGGACAAAACATTCAGTACTTC CASTHVGQTGQNIQYF
TRBJ1-3 NA 15 TRBV7-8 NA TGTGCCAGCAGCCCTGAGCGGGTCTCTGGAAACACCATATATTTT CASSPERVSGNTIYF
TRBJ2-7 NA 16 TRBV7-2 NA TGTGCCAGCACTGGGGTTTCAGGGAGGAATTTTTACGAGCAGTACTTC CASTGVSGRNFYEQYF
TRBJ2-3 TRBD1 14 TRBV2 once TGTGCCAGCAACCGGGACAGGGATGAAGATACGCAGTATTTT CASNRDRDEDTQYF
TRBJ1-1 NA 16 TRBV7-2 NA TGTGCCAGCAGCTTAACGGGCGGGGCAATGAACACTGAAGCTTTCTTT CASSLTGGAMNTEAFF
TRBJ1-2 NA 13 TRBV6-1 NA TGTGCCAGCAACCCCGGACAAACCCGGGGCTACACCTTC CASNPGQTRGYTF
TRBJ1-1 NA 14 TRBV10-2 NA TGCGCCAGCAGGGAGGGGGAGACCTACACTGAAGCTTTCTTT CASREGETYTEAFF
TRBJ2-5 TRBD2 14 TRBV6-5 once TGTGCCAGCAGGAATAGCGGGGGCCAAGAGACCCAGTACTTC CASRNSGGQETQYF
TRBJ1-5 NA 14 TRBV7-2 NA TGTGCCAGCAGCTTCCCGGGAAGCAATCAGCCCCAGCATTTT CASSFPGSNQPQHF
TRBJ1-4 NA 13 TRBV7-2 NA TGTGCCAGCAGCTCAGGGTTTGATGAAAAACTGTTTTTT CASSSGFDEKLFF
TRBJ1-6 NA 13 TRBV2 NA TGTGCCACTTGCGGACAGACAAATTCACCCCTCCACTTT CATCGQTNSPLHF
TRBJ2-1 NA 19 TRBV28 NA TGTGCCAGCAGTCCGACCTTCCGGACCTTGTTTGAGAGATACAATGAGCAGTTCTTC CASSPTFRTLFERYNEQFF
TRBJ1-5 NA 15 TRBV6-5 NA TGTGCCAGCAGTTCGGCGGGGGGGAACAATCAGCCCCAGCATTTT CASSSAGGNNQPQHF
TRBJ2-3 NA 16 TRBV7-9 NA TGTGCCAGCAGCTTATTCCGCGGGGGCTACACAGATACGCAGTATTTT CASSLFRGGYTDTQYF